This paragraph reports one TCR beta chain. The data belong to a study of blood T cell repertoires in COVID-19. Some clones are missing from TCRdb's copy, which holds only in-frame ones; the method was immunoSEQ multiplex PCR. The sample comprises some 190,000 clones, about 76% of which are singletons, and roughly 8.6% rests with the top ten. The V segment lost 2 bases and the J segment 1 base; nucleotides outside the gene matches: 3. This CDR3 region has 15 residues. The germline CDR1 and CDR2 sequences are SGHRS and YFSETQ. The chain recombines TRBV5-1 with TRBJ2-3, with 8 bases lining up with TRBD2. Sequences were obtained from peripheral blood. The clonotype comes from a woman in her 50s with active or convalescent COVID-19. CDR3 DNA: TGCGCCAGCAGCTTTAGCGGGGCTCGCACAGATACGCAGTATTTT. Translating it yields CASSFSGARTDTQYF.